The next 6 T cell receptor beta chains were all read from a single sample in a study of blood T cell repertoires in COVID-19. Assay used: immunoSEQ multiplex PCR; TCRdb lists only in-frame clones, some missing. The table includes more than 200,000 clones, around 82% detected once. Sequencing was done on a sample of peripheral blood. The origin of the receptors is a woman aged 80 or over with active or convalescent COVID-19.

CDR3 sequence: CASSIIREGGTEAFF. CDR3 in DNA: TGTGCCAGTAGTATCATACGGGAAGGGGGCACTGAAGCTTTCTTT. The chain carries TRBV19 and TRBJ1-1, with D perhaps TRBD1 (6 bases). Trimming removed 3 bases from V and 4 bases from J, with 15 bases in between. Germline-derived CDR1 and CDR2 are LNHDA and SQIVND (reference sequence). This CDR3 contains 15 residues.

The chain joins TRBV11-2 to TRBJ1-3; 7 nucleotides agree with TRBD1. This CDR3 comprises 17 residues. Germline assignment: CDR1 SGHAT and CDR2 FQNNGV. The V gene end was trimmed by 1 base and the J gene end by 3 bases; junction bases not matched to a gene: 9. CDR3 in DNA: TGTGCCAGCAGCTTAGCCCCGACAGGGCTTTTTGGAAACACCATATATTTT. This codes for CASSLAPTGLFGNTIYF. The full variable domain, completed using reference TRBV11-2 and TRBJ1-3, is EAGVAQSPRYKIIEKRQSVAFWCNPISGHATLYWYQQILGQGPKLLIQFQNNGVVDDSQLPKDRFSAERLKGVDSTLKIQPAKLEDSAVYLCASSLAPTGLFGNTIYFGEGSWLTVV.

The chain carries TRBV5-1 and TRBJ1-6, with D maybe TRBD1 (6 bases). Germline V lookup: CDR1 SGHRS, CDR2 YFSETQ. This CDR3 comprises 17 residues. Trimming removed 0 bases from V and 10 bases from J, with 20 bases in between. For the CDR3, the DNA is TGCGCCAGCAGCTTGGTTCCGTCAGGGGAGATGGGATCACCCCTCCACTTT. Protein product: CASSLVPSGEMGSPLHF.

The V call is TRBV6-5, the J call TRBJ1-5; D not resolved. This CDR3 spans 14 amino acids. CDR1 and CDR2 from the germline V gene are MNHEY and SVGAGI. V gave up 7 bases and J gave up 0 bases, with 10 bases separating them. CDR3 loop: CASTRAVSNQPQHF. The DNA of the CDR3 is TGTGCCAGCACCCGTGCGGTTAGCAATCAGCCCCAGCATTTT.

This clone came up a few times. The chain is built from TRBV21-1 and TRBJ1-6; the table calls TRBD1, which could not be checked here. TRBV21-1 is a listed pseudogene. This CDR3 has 18 amino acids. Here the CDR3 reads CASSKRQSPSSYNSPLHF. DNA for the CDR3: TGTGCCAGCAGCAAAAGACAGTCCCCCAGCTCCTATAATTCACCCCTCCACTTT.

J is TRBJ2-7 and V is TRBV19, with D perhaps TRBD2 (6 bases). Trimming shortened V by 5 bases and J by 3 bases, and 11 bases separated the two germline ends. The CDR3 totals 13 residues. Per the germline V gene, CDR1 is LNHDA and CDR2 is SQIVND (reference sequence). The CDR3 DNA is TGTGCCAGTAGTCGGGACTGGGGCTACGAGCAGTACTTC. The encoded protein is CASSRDWGYEQYF.